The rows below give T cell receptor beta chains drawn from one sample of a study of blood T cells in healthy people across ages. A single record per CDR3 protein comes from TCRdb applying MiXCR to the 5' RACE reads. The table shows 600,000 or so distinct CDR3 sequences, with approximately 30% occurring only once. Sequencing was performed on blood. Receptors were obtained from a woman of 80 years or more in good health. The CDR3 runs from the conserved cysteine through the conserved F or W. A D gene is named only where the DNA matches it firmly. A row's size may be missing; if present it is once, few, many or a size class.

DNA: TGTGCCAGCACCCCCCCGGGACTAGCGTCCTACAATGAGCAGTTCTTC; CDR3: CASTPPGLASYNEQFF; size: .; D: TRBD2; V: TRBV7-9; J: TRBJ2-1; length: 16
DNA: TGTGCCAGCCCTACGGGGGATATGGGACACCTCCACCTAGAAGCTTTCTTT; CDR3: CASPTGDMGHLHLEAFF; size: many; D: .; V: TRBV6-1; J: TRBJ1-1; length: 17
DNA: TGTGCCAGCAGTAGTACTAGCGCACAAGAGACCCAGTACTTC; CDR3: CASSSTSAQETQYF; size: many; D: TRBD2; V: TRBV2; J: TRBJ2-5; length: 14
DNA: TGTGCCAGCAGCCCCGGACTAGCGGAAAAGACCCAGTACTTC; CDR3: CASSPGLAEKTQYF; size: many; D: TRBD2; V: TRBV7-7; J: TRBJ2-5; length: 14
DNA: TGTGCCAGTAGTACCTTTGGACTAGCGGGGGGCCAAGAGACCCAGTACTTC; CDR3: CASSTFGLAGGQETQYF; size: few; D: TRBD2; V: TRBV19; J: TRBJ2-5; length: 17
DNA: TGTGCCAGCGTCCGGGAGACAGGGCGGAACCATCGAGCTTTCTTT; CDR3: CASVRETGRNHRAFF; size: few; D: TRBD1; V: TRBV6-6; J: TRBJ1-1; length: 15
DNA: TGTGCCAGCAGTCGCTCCAATAACAGGGGGGGCTATGGCTACACCTTC; CDR3: CASSRSNNRGGYGYTF; size: many; D: TRBD1; V: TRBV6-6; J: TRBJ1-2; length: 16
DNA: TGTGCCAGCAGCCAAGATCAGGGTGGGGGTGGTCGCTCCTACAATGAGCAGTTCTTC; CDR3: CASSQDQGGGGRSYNEQFF; size: many; D: .; V: TRBV4-2; J: TRBJ2-1; length: 19
DNA: TGTGCCAGCAGCTTGAGGGACAGGGGACTTCAAGAGACCCAGTACTTC; CDR3: CASSLRDRGLQETQYF; size: many; D: TRBD1; V: TRBV5-5; J: TRBJ2-5; length: 16
DNA: TGTGCCAGCAGCTTAGCCCTCCTTGGGCAGGGCGAAGCCAAAAACATTCAGTACTTC; CDR3: CASSLALLGQGEAKNIQYF; size: few; D: .; V: TRBV7-9; J: TRBJ2-4; length: 19
DNA: TGTGCCAGCAGCCAACGAGACAGGATTAGCTCCTACGAGCAGTACTTC; CDR3: CASSQRDRISSYEQYF; size: .; D: .; V: TRBV7-8; J: TRBJ2-7; length: 16
DNA: TGTGCCAGCAGCCAGACTACGGACAACTATGGCTACACCTTC; CDR3: CASSQTTDNYGYTF; size: few; D: .; V: TRBV3-1; J: TRBJ1-2; length: 14
DNA: TGCAGTGCCACCAGGACAGCTTCCTACGAGCAGTACTTC; CDR3: CSATRTASYEQYF; size: .; D: .; V: TRBV20-1; J: TRBJ2-7; length: 13
DNA: TGTGCCAGCAGCGCTACCATAAACAGGGTTGGTACCTACGAGCAGTACTTC; CDR3: CASSATINRVGTYEQYF; size: once; D: .; V: TRBV25-1; J: TRBJ2-7; length: 17
DNA: TGCAGTGCTAGGACCTCCCGGGAGTGGGGCTACACCTTC; CDR3: CSARTSREWGYTF; size: many; D: .; V: TRBV20-1; J: TRBJ1-2; length: 13
DNA: TGCGCCAGCAGAGGACAGGGAACTCGGACCGGGGAGCTGTTTTTT; CDR3: CASRGQGTRTGELFF; size: many; D: TRBD1; V: TRBV5-1; J: TRBJ2-2; length: 15
DNA: TGTGCCAGCAGTTACGGCAGGGATTCTGAAAAACTGTTTTTT; CDR3: CASSYGRDSEKLFF; size: .; D: .; V: TRBV6-6; J: TRBJ1-4; length: 14
DNA: TGCAGTGCGACAGGGGGGGGTTCGGATTATCCCATTCAGCCCCAGCATTTT; CDR3: CSATGGGSDYPIQPQHF; size: many; D: TRBD1; V: TRBV20-1; J: TRBJ1-5; length: 17
DNA: TGTGCCAGCAGCTTAGTGGCCGGACAATTTGGAACTGAAGCTTTCTTT; CDR3: CASSLVAGQFGTEAFF; size: many; D: .; V: TRBV7-8; J: TRBJ1-1; length: 16
DNA: TGTGCCAGCAGCTTAGTTACTAGCGGGGTTGGGACCCAGTACTTC; CDR3: CASSLVTSGVGTQYF; size: many; D: TRBD2; V: TRBV7-2; J: TRBJ2-5; length: 15
DNA: TGCAGTGATTCCGGGGCCCTCGGCTATGGCTACACCTTC; CDR3: CSDSGALGYGYTF; size: few; D: .; V: TRBV20-1; J: TRBJ1-2; length: 13
DNA: TGTGCCAGCAGCCAAGATGGTAATACGGGGACAGAGGGGAAGCAGTTCTTC; CDR3: CASSQDGNTGTEGKQFF; size: many; D: TRBD1; V: TRBV4-2; J: TRBJ2-1; length: 17
DNA: TGTGCCAGCAGTGAAAGGAGCAGGGTCTACGAGCAGTACTTC; CDR3: CASSERSRVYEQYF; size: many; D: .; V: TRBV6-1; J: TRBJ2-7; length: 14
DNA: TGCAGTGCTAGGTTGAGACAGGGGAGGCACGCTGAAGCTTTCTTT; CDR3: CSARLRQGRHAEAFF; size: .; D: TRBD1; V: TRBV20-1; J: TRBJ1-1; length: 15
DNA: TGTGCCAGCAGCGGAGCTTTTACTGATTCACCCCTCCACTTT; CDR3: CASSGAFTDSPLHF; size: .; D: .; V: TRBV6-2/TRBV6-3; J: TRBJ1-6; length: 14